This is a list of T cell receptor beta chains from one sample in a study of brain T cells in children with intractable seizures. TCRdb keeps only in-frame clones here, not all; method: immunoSEQ multiplex PCR. Of a few hundred thousand clones in the sample, over 85% were seen once. The sequenced sample was peripheral blood, obtained around 5 months after surgery. These receptors all stem from a boy under three years old with tuberous sclerosis and intractable seizures. The CDR3 runs from the conserved cysteine through the conserved F or W. The D gene is left open where the match is weak. Not all rows give a size; the values are once, few, many and, for expanded clones, a class.

v_call	cdr3_length	d_call	clone_size	j_call	cdr3_nt	cdr3_aa
TRBV5-1	14	NA	NA	TRBJ2-7	TGCGCCAGCAGCTTCGGGGACGGACCCTACGAGCAGTACTTC	CASSFGDGPYEQYF
TRBV7-2	15	TRBD2	NA	TRBJ2-3	TGTGCCAGCAGCCCACGGCGGGGGGGCACAGATACGCAGTATTTT	CASSPRRGGTDTQYF
TRBV19	14	TRBD1	NA	TRBJ2-1	TGTGCCAGTAGTATTGGGACAGGGAACCGTGAGCAGTTCTTC	CASSIGTGNREQFF
TRBV30	17	NA	NA	TRBJ1-6	TGTGCCTGGAGTGGAGGAACAGGGTTCCGGAATAATTCACCCCTCCACTTT	CAWSGGTGFRNNSPLHF
TRBV3-1/TRBV3-2	16	NA	NA	TRBJ1-3	TGTGCCAGCAGCCAAGATGGTCGAGCCTCTGGAAACACCATATATTTT	CASSQDGRASGNTIYF
TRBV3-1/TRBV3-2	14	TRBD1	NA	TRBJ2-7	TGTGCCAGCAGCCTCGGGACAGGGGGGTGGGAGCAGTACTTC	CASSLGTGGWEQYF
TRBV6-5	15	NA	NA	TRBJ2-7	TGTGCCAGCAGAGTTCGGTCCGACCTTTTATACGAGCAGTACTTC	CASRVRSDLLYEQYF
TRBV14	13	NA	NA	TRBJ2-3	TGTGCCAGCAGTCAGGAGCTGGGAGATACGCAGTATTTT	CASSQELGDTQYF
TRBV3-1/TRBV3-2	15	TRBD1	once	TRBJ1-2	TGTGCCAGCAGCCGAGGGACAGGGGGCGTTCGTGGCTACACCTTC	CASSRGTGGVRGYTF
TRBV2	15	NA	NA	TRBJ2-3	TGTGCCAGCAGAGCGGACGGACAAAAGTTTCATACGCAGTATTTT	CASRADGQKFHTQYF
TRBV5-4	18	NA	NA	TRBJ2-3	TGTGCCAGCAGCTACGAGCAGGAGGTCCCCTCTAGCACAGATACGCAGTATTTT	CASSYEQEVPSSTDTQYF
TRBV13	20	TRBD2	NA	TRBJ2-1	TGTGCCAGCAGTGGAGAAGGAGGACTAGCGGGAGAAGGGTCCTACAATGAGCAGTTCTTC	CASSGEGGLAGEGSYNEQFF
TRBV2	16	TRBD1	NA	TRBJ2-1	TGTGCCAGCAGTGAAGGGATCAGGGGGCTCGTGAATGAGCAGTTCTTC	CASSEGIRGLVNEQFF
TRBV4-1	13	NA	NA	TRBJ2-1	TGCGCCAGCAGCCAAGGGAGTTTCAATGAGCAGTTCTTC	CASSQGSFNEQFF
TRBV27	15	NA	NA	TRBJ1-5	TGTGCCAGCAGTTTATCGAGACCAGACAATCAGCCCCAGCATTTT	CASSLSRPDNQPQHF
TRBV24-1	11	NA	NA	TRBJ1-1	TGTGCCACCCGCGTTGGTACTGAAGCTTTCTTT	CATRVGTEAFF
TRBV12-3/TRBV12-4	12	NA	NA	TRBJ1-1	TGTGCCAGCAGTTATCCGAACACTGAAGCTTTCTTT	CASSYPNTEAFF
TRBV29-1	15	NA	NA	TRBJ2-3	TGCAGCGTTGGGAAGGGGGGCGGGGTTCCCCGTACGCAGTATTTT	CSVGKGGGVPRTQYF
TRBV21-1	13	NA	NA	TRBJ2-1	TGTGCCAGCAGCAGATTGACACTCAATGAGCAGTTCTTC	CASSRLTLNEQFF
TRBV19	13	NA	NA	TRBJ1-1	TGTGCCAGTAGTATCTTGAGTGTAAAAGAAGCTTTCTTT	CASSILSVKEAFF
TRBV7-9	14	TRBD1	NA	TRBJ1-2	TGTGCCAGCAGCGAACACAGGGGACGGGATGGCTACACCTTC	CASSEHRGRDGYTF
TRBV5-1	16	TRBD2	many	TRBJ2-3	TGCGCCAGCAGCTTGCAAACTAGCGGGGGGTTGGGTACGCAGTATTTT	CASSLQTSGGLGTQYF
TRBV12-5	15	TRBD2	once	TRBJ2-7	TGTGCTAGTGGTTTTCCCGGCGGGAGCTCCTACGAGCAGTACTTC	CASGFPGGSSYEQYF
TRBV4-1	15	TRBD2	NA	TRBJ2-5	TGCGCCAGCAGCCAAGAGGGGGGACTAGCGGAGACCCAGTACTTC	CASSQEGGLAETQYF
TRBV5-8	18	TRBD2	once	TRBJ2-7	TGTGCCAGCAGCCCTTGGACTAGCGGACCAGACCCGATATACGAGCAGTACTTC	CASSPWTSGPDPIYEQYF
TRBV6-5	14	TRBD1	NA	TRBJ2-2	TGTGCCAGCAGGGGGACAGGGCCAGCCGGGGAGCTGTTTTTT	CASRGTGPAGELFF
TRBV7-2	15	NA	NA	TRBJ2-3	TGTGCCAGCAGCTCTCGGGACATCCCCACAGATACGCAGTATTTT	CASSSRDIPTDTQYF
TRBV5-1	14	NA	NA	TRBJ2-2	TGCGCCAGCAGCTTGGGGCCGAACACCGGGGAGCTGTTTTTT	CASSLGPNTGELFF
TRBV30	13	NA	NA	TRBJ2-7	TGTGCCTGGATGGGGCGGAAGAGCTACGAGCAGTACTTC	CAWMGRKSYEQYF
TRBV25-1	18	NA	NA	TRBJ1-1	TGTGCCAGCAGCCCCTTGACAGTTAAGGGGGTCGAAAACACTGAAGCTTTCTTT	CASSPLTVKGVENTEAFF
TRBV11-3	15	NA	NA	TRBJ1-1	TGTGCCAGCAGCCCCAATACAGGGTGGGGGACTGAAGCTTTCTTT	CASSPNTGWGTEAFF